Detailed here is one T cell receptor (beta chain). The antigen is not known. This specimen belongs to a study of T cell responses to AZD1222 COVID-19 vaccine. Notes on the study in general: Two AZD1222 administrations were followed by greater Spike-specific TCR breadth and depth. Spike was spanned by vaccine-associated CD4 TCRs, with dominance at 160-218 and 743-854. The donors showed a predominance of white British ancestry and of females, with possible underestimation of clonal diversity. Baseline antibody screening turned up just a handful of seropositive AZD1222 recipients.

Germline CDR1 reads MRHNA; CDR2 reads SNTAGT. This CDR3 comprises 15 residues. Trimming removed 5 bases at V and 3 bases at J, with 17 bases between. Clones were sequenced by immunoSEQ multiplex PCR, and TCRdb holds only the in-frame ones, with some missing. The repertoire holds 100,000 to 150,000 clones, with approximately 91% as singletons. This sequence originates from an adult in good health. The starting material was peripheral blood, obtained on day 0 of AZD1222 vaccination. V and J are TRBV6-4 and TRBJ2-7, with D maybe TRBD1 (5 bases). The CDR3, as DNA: TGTGCCAGCAGTCCGACACATCAAGGGGTCTACGAGCAGTACTTC. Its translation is CASSPTHQGVYEQYF.